The 5 T cell receptor beta chains below all came from one sample that was sequenced in a study of blood T cell repertoires in COVID-19 (dated by TCRdb to about 2020). Libraries came from the immunoSEQ multiplex PCR assay. Drawn from immuneACCESS, this table holds only the in-frame rearrangements with V and J called that TCRdb kept. Clones are partly lost; checked studies trace under half to an unresolved V gene and leave the rest unexplained. Here the sample has about 250,000 clones; 85% occur a single time. Approximately 9% of the sample is taken by the ten largest. The specimen sequenced was PBMCs or T cells enriched from blood (not recorded which). The receptor set was obtained from a woman between 45 and 65 years old with acute COVID-19.

The chain recombines TRBV29-1 with TRBJ2-7; 7 nucleotides agree with TRBD1. Unmatched junction bases numbered 6, after V lost 5 bases and J lost 2 bases. The CDR3 has 13 residues. Germline CDR1 is SQVTM and CDR2 is ANQGSEA. The CDR3 DNA reads TGCAGCGTTCGTCGGGACAGAGCCTACGAGCAGTACTTC. It yields the protein CSVRRDRAYEQYF.

This clone was detected a few times. The chain joins TRBV19 to TRBJ2-1; D is ambiguous. Germline CDR1 and CDR2: LNHDA and SQIVND (reference sequence). Deletions cut 5 bases from V and 7 bases from J, with 18 bases between. The CDR3 is 15 amino acids. The CDR3 region is CASSPRRGRVNEQFF. In DNA form, the CDR3 reads TGTGCCAGTAGTCCCCGACGTGGGCGTGTTAATGAGCAGTTCTTC. The whole variable domain, remainder taken from reference TRBV19 and TRBJ2-1, is DGGITQSPKYLFRKEGQNVTLSCEQNLNHDAMYWYRQDPGQGLRLIYYSQIVNDFQKGDIAEGYSVSREKKESFPLTVTSAQKNPTAFYLCASSPRRGRVNEQFFGPGTRLTVL.

The genes are TRBV24-1 and TRBJ1-1; D unresolved. Trimming stripped 3 bases from V and 6 bases from J, with 7 bases between. This CDR3 contains 12 residues. Germline lookup yields CDR1 KGHDR and CDR2 SFDVKD. The CDR3 bases are TGTGCCACCAGTGATAATATAGCTGAAGCTTTCTTT. Translating gives CATSDNIAEAFF.

This sequence joins TRBV5-5 and TRBJ2-5; D gene ambiguous. The CDR3 extends over 13 amino acids. Per the germline V gene, CDR1 is SGHKS and CDR2 is YYEKEE (reference sequence). Trimming removed 2 bases at V and 1 base at J, with 6 bases between. CDR3 bases: TGTGCCAGCAGCTTAGAGCCCCAAGAGACCCAGTACTTC. Translated, it gives CASSLEPQETQYF.

The chain joins TRBV19 to TRBJ1-1; perhaps TRBD1 as D (5 bases). The ends were cut back, 4 bases at V and 1 base at J, with 10 bases in the middle. The CDR3 totals 14 residues. Germline V gene sequence: CDR1 LNHDA, CDR2 SQIVND (reference sequence). CDR3 residues: CASSNLGQNTEAFF. In DNA, the CDR3 is TGTGCCAGTAGTAATTTAGGACAGAACACTGAAGCTTTCTTT.